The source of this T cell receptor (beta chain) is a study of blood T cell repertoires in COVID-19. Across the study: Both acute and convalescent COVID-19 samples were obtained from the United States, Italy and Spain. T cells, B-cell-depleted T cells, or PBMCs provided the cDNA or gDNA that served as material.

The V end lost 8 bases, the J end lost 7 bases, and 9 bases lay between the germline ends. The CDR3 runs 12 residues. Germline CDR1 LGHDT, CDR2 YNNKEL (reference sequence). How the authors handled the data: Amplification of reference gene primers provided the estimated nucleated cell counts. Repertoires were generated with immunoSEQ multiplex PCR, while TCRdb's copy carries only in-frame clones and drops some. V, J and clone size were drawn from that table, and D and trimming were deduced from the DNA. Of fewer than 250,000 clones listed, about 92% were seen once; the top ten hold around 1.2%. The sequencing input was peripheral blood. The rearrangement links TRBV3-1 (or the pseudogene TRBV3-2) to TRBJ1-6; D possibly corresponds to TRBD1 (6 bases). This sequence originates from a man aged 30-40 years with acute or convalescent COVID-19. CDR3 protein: CASGTTNSPLHF. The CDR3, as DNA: TGTGCCAGCGGGACAACGAATTCACCCCTCCACTTT.